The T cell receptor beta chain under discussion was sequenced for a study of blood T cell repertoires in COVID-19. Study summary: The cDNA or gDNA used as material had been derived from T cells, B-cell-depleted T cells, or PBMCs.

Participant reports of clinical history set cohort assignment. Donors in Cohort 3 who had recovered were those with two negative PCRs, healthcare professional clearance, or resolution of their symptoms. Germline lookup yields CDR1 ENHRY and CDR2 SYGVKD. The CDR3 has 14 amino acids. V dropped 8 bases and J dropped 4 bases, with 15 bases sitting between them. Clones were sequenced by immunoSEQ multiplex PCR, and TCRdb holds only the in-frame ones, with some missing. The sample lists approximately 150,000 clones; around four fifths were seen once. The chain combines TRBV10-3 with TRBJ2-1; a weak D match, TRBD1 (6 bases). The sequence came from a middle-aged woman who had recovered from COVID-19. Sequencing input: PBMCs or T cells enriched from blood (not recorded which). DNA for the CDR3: TGTGCCATCGGCCGGGACAAATTATACAATGAGCAGTTCTTC. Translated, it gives CAIGRDKLYNEQFF.